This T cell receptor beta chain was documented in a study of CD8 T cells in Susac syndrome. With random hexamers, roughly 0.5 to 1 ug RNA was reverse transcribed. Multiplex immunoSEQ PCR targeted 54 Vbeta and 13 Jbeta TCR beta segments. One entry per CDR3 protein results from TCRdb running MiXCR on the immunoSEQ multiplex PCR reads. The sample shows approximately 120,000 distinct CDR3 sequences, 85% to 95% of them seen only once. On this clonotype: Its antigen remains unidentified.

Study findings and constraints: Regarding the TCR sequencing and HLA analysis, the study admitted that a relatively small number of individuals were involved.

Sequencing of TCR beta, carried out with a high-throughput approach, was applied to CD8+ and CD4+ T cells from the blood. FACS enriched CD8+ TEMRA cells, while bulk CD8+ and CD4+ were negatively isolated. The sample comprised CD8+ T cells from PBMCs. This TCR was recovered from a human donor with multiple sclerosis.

In DNA, the CDR3 is TGCGCCAGCAGCCAAGATCCCCGGGGGGGAGAGACCCAGTACTTC. Its protein product is CASSQDPRGGETQYF. This chain links TRBV4-1 with TRBJ2-5, with 8 bases aligning to TRBD2. Germline V gives CDR1 MGHRA, CDR2 YSYEKL. V lost 0 bases to trimming and J lost 4 bases; unmatched junction nucleotides: 4. This CDR3 comprises 15 residues.